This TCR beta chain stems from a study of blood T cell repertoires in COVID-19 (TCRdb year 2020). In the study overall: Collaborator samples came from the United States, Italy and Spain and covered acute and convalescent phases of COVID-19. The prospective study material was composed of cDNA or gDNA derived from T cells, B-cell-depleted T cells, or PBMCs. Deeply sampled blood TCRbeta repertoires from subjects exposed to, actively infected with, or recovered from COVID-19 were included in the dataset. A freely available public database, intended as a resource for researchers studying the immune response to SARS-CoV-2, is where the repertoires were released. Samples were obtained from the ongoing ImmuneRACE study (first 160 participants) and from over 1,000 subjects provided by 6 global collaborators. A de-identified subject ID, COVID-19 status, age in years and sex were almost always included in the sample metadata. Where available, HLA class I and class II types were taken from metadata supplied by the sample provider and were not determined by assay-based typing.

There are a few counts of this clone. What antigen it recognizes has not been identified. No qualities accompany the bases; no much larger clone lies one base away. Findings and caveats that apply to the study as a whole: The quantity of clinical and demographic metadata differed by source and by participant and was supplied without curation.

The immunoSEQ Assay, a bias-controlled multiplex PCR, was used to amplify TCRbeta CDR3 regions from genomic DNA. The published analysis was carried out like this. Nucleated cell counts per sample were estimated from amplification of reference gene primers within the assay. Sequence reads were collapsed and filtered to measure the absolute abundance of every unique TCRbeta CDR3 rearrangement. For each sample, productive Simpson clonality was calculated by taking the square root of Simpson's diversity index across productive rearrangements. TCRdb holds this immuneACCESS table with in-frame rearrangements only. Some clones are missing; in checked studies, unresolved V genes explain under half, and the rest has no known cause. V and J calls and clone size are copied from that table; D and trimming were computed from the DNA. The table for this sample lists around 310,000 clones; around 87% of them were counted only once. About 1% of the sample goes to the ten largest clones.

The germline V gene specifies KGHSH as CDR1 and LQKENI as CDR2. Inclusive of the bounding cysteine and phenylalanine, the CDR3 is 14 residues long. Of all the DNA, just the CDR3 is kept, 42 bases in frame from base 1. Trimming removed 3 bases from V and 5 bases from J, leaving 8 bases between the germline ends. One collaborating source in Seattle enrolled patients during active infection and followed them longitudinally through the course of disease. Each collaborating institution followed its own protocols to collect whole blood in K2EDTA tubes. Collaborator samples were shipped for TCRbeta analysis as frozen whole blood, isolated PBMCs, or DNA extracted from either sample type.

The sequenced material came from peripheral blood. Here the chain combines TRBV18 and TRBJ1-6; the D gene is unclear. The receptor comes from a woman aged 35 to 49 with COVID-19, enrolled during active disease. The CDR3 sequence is CASSPQQDNSPLHF. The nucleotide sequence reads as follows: TGTGCCAGCTCACCGCAGCAGGATAATTCACCCCTCCACTTT. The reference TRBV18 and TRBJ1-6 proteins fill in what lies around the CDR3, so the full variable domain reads NAGVMQNPRHLVRRRGQEARLRCSPMKGHSHVYWYRQLPEEGLKFMVYLQKENIIDESGMPKERFSAEFPKEGPSILRIQQVVRGDSAAYFCASSPQQDNSPLHFGNGTRLTVT.